Listed below are T cell receptor beta chains from one sample, sequenced in a study of PD-1 blockade in classical Hodgkin lymphoma. The assay was immunoSEQ multiplex PCR, and TCRdb's table has in-frame clones only and misses some. The sample holds 30,000 to 35,000 clones, 75% to 95% seen once. The specimen comprised CD4+ T cells from blood, sampled at baseline. These receptors all come from a human donor with classical Hodgkin lymphoma. Both conserved end residues are part of each CDR3. The D gene is left open where the match is weak. Where a row states a size, it is once, few, many or the class of an expanded clone; other rows omit it.

J gene | V gene | clone size | D gene | CDR3 protein | CDR3 DNA
TRBJ2-7 | TRBV7-2 | . | TRBD2 | CASSFISASGYEQYF | TGTGCCAGCAGCTTTATATCCGCTAGCGGGTACGAGCAGTACTTC
TRBJ1-1 | TRBV19 | once | . | CASSPFDNTEAFF | TGTGCCAGTAGCCCCTTCGATAACACTGAAGCTTTCTTT
TRBJ2-1 | TRBV6-6 | . | . | CASSYSSLGEQFF | TGTGCCAGCAGTTACTCGTCCCTCGGTGAGCAGTTCTTC
TRBJ2-5 | TRBV27 | . | TRBD1 | CASSLNRGRLGETQYF | TGTGCCAGCAGTTTAAACAGGGGGCGGCTCGGAGAGACCCAGTACTTC
TRBJ2-7 | TRBV28 | . | TRBD2 | CASSLWREPRSEQYF | TGTGCCAGCAGTTTATGGCGGGAGCCTCGTTCCGAGCAGTACTTC
TRBJ2-6 | TRBV29-1 | . | TRBD1 | CSVGGTGAAGANVLTF | TGCAGCGTTGGAGGGACAGGGGCCGCTGGGGCCAACGTCCTGACTTTC
TRBJ2-5 | TRBV27 | . | . | CATKIRQRSQETQYF | TGTGCCACAAAGATCAGGCAAAGGTCCCAAGAGACCCAGTACTTC
TRBJ2-2 | TRBV9 | . | TRBD2 | CASSGGGRAGTGELFF | TGTGCCAGCAGCGGGGGCGGGAGGGCCGGCACCGGGGAGCTGTTTTTT
TRBJ2-7 | TRBV14 | . | TRBD2 | CASSRAGLAGFEQYF | TGTGCCAGCAGCCGTGCGGGACTAGCGGGATTCGAGCAGTACTTC
TRBJ1-4 | TRBV5-4 | . | . | CASSLYGEGATNEKLFF | TGTGCCAGCAGCTTGTATGGGGAGGGGGCAACTAATGAAAAACTGTTTTTT
TRBJ2-7 | TRBV4-2 | . | . | CASSQEWGEGEQYF | TGTGCCAGCAGCCAAGAATGGGGTGAGGGCGAGCAGTACTTC
TRBJ1-2 | TRBV29-1 | . | . | CSVDDYSYGYTF | TGCAGCGTTGACGACTATAGCTATGGCTACACCTTC
TRBJ1-5 | TRBV4-2 | few | . | CASSQVLGDNQPQHF | TGTGCCAGCAGCCAAGTTTTGGGGGACAATCAGCCCCAGCATTTT
TRBJ2-5 | TRBV6-1 | . | TRBD1 | CASSAVKGAAQETQYF | TGTGCCAGCAGTGCCGTTAAGGGGGCCGCCCAAGAGACCCAGTACTTC
TRBJ1-2 | TRBV29-1 | . | . | CSVVDSTIGGYTF | TGCAGCGTTGTGGACAGTACGATAGGGGGCTACACCTTC
TRBJ1-1 | TRBV5-1 | . | TRBD1 | CASSGQGSGTEAFF | TGCGCCAGCAGCGGACAGGGCAGTGGCACTGAAGCTTTCTTT
TRBJ2-7 | TRBV6-1 | . | . | CASSPRDWSYEQYF | TGTGCCAGCAGTCCCAGGGACTGGTCCTACGAGCAGTACTTC
TRBJ1-1 | TRBV28 | . | . | CASRPGRYTEAFF | TGTGCCAGCAGACCCGGACGGTACACTGAAGCTTTCTTT
TRBJ2-7 | TRBV5-4 | . | . | CASSWGWERKKREQYF | TGTGCCAGCAGCTGGGGGTGGGAGCGCAAAAAGCGGGAGCAGTACTTC
TRBJ2-7 | TRBV6-5 | . | TRBD1 | CASSRPGQGAHEQYF | TGTGCCAGCAGTAGGCCGGGACAGGGGGCCCACGAGCAGTACTTC
TRBJ1-1 | TRBV2 | . | . | CASSDRWGNTEAFF | TGTGCCAGCAGTGATCGGTGGGGGAACACTGAAGCTTTCTTT
TRBJ2-4 | TRBV18 | . | TRBD1 | CASSPPGQGNIQYF | TGTGCCAGCTCTCCGCCGGGACAGGGGAACATTCAGTACTTC
TRBJ2-1 | TRBV7-9 | . | . | CASSLARGPNNEQFF | TGTGCCAGCAGCTTAGCCCGCGGCCCCAACAATGAGCAGTTCTTC
TRBJ2-2 | TRBV6-1 | . | TRBD1 | CASSGTSRDRAPGELFF | TGTGCCAGCAGTGGGACCTCCCGGGACAGGGCCCCCGGGGAGCTGTTTTTT
TRBJ1-1 | TRBV27 | . | . | CASSPFRRRNTEAFF | TGTGCCAGCAGCCCGTTTCGCAGGAGGAACACTGAAGCTTTCTTT
TRBJ1-2 | TRBV6-1 | . | TRBD1 | CASSQLPGQGYGYTF | TGTGCCAGCAGCCAACTCCCGGGACAGGGGTATGGCTACACCTTC
TRBJ2-7 | TRBV15 | . | TRBD2 | CATSRFSGRQYEQYF | TGTGCCACCAGCAGATTTAGCGGGAGGCAGTACGAGCAGTACTTC
TRBJ2-3 | TRBV7-9 | once | . | CASSFWGESTDTQYF | TGTGCCAGCAGCTTTTGGGGGGAAAGCACAGATACGCAGTATTTT
TRBJ1-2 | TRBV25-1 | . | . | CASSDLGLPNF | TGTGCCAGCAGTGACCTGGGACTTCCGAACTTC
TRBJ2-1 | TRBV28 | . | TRBD2 | CATKRAGEVYNEQFF | TGTGCCACCAAGCGAGCGGGAGAAGTCTACAATGAGCAGTTCTTC
TRBJ1-4 | TRBV7-9 | . | TRBD1 | CASSLAGGQPNEKLFF | TGTGCCAGCAGCTTAGCCGGGGGACAGCCTAATGAAAAACTGTTTTTT
TRBJ2-1 | TRBV2 | . | . | CASTEANEQFF | TGTGCCAGCACTGAGGCCAATGAGCAGTTCTTC
TRBJ2-7 | TRBV7-8 | . | . | CASSLAGRGSYEQYF | TGTGCCAGCAGCTTGGCGGGACGGGGCTCCTACGAGCAGTACTTC
TRBJ1-5 | TRBV19 | . | TRBD1 | CASSPGTGSSQPQHF | TGTGCCAGTAGTCCGGGGACAGGGAGCAGTCAGCCCCAGCATTTT
TRBJ1-5 | TRBV2 | . | . | CASSRQNNQPQHF | TGTGCCAGCAGCCGACAGAACAATCAGCCCCAGCATTTT
TRBJ1-1 | TRBV4-1 | few | TRBD1 | CASHPTGRNTEAFF | TGCGCCAGCCATCCGACAGGGAGGAACACTGAAGCTTTCTTT
TRBJ2-1 | TRBV7-3 | . | TRBD1 | CASSYGDRGLNNEQFF | TGTGCCAGCAGCTACGGGGACAGGGGGTTAAACAATGAGCAGTTCTTC
TRBJ1-5 | TRBV30 | few | TRBD1 | CAWSGQGGTNQPQHF | TGTGCCTGGAGCGGACAGGGGGGGACCAATCAGCCCCAGCATTTT
TRBJ2-5 | TRBV9 | . | TRBD1 | CASSVAQGEPETQYF | TGTGCCAGCAGCGTAGCTCAGGGGGAGCCGGAGACCCAGTACTTC
TRBJ2-7 | TRBV28 | . | . | CASRWGYEQYF | TGTGCCAGCAGGTGGGGTTACGAGCAGTACTTC
TRBJ2-7 | TRBV5-1 | . | TRBD1 | CASSPRGQAAYEQYF | TGCGCCAGCAGCCCCCGGGGACAGGCCGCCTACGAGCAGTACTTC
TRBJ2-5 | TRBV11-2 | . | . | CASSFRGTNQETQYF | TGTGCCAGCAGCTTTCGTGGCACGAACCAAGAGACCCAGTACTTC
TRBJ1-5 | TRBV6-5 | . | . | CASSSSPGLSNQPQHF | TGTGCCAGCAGTTCGTCTCCGGGCCTTAGCAATCAGCCCCAGCATTTT
TRBJ1-1 | TRBV14 | . | TRBD1 | CASSLRTGYITEAFF | TGTGCCAGCAGCCTCAGGACAGGGTACATCACTGAAGCTTTCTTT
TRBJ2-7 | TRBV28 | . | . | CASIGRRRLYYEQYF | TGTGCCAGCATCGGTCGCAGGAGGCTTTACTACGAGCAGTACTTC
TRBJ2-7 | TRBV27 | . | . | CASSLDGRPYEQYF | TGTGCCAGCAGTTTAGATGGGCGGCCCTACGAGCAGTACTTC
TRBJ2-1 | TRBV28 | . | TRBD2 | CASSLAGGGYNEQFF | TGTGCCAGCAGTCTAGCGGGGGGGGGCTACAATGAGCAGTTCTTC
TRBJ1-4 | TRBV6-7 | . | TRBD1 | CASSYGTGKGSGANEKLFF | TGTGCCAGCAGTTACGGGACAGGGAAGGGTAGTGGTGCTAATGAAAAACTGTTTTTT
TRBJ2-7 | TRBV9 | . | . | CASSVGPHPQQYF | TGTGCCAGCAGCGTGGGTCCTCACCCCCAGCAGTACTTC
TRBJ1-2 | TRBV14 | . | . | CASSQDRGLNYGYTF | TGTGCCAGCAGCCAAGATCGAGGACTTAACTATGGCTACACCTTC
TRBJ2-3 | TRBV7-2 | . | . | CASSLEGAGAADTQYF | TGTGCCAGCAGCTTAGAGGGGGCGGGGGCGGCAGATACGCAGTATTTT
TRBJ1-1 | TRBV10-3 | few | . | CAISESQVNTEAFF | TGTGCCATCAGTGAGTCCCAGGTGAACACTGAAGCTTTCTTT
TRBJ1-1 | TRBV5-1 | . | TRBD1 | CASSSDRDRNTEAFF | TGCGCCAGCAGCTCGGACCGGGACAGGAACACTGAAGCTTTCTTT
TRBJ1-5 | TRBV28 | . | . | CASSPLDSSHQPQHF | TGTGCCAGCAGCCCTTTGGACAGTTCTCATCAGCCCCAGCATTTT
TRBJ2-7 | TRBV6-5 | few | . | CASSYDITYEQYF | TGTGCCAGCAGTTACGACATCACCTACGAGCAGTACTTC
TRBJ2-6 | TRBV30 | . | . | CAWSGSGANVLTF | TGTGCCTGGAGTGGGTCTGGGGCCAACGTCCTGACTTTC
TRBJ2-7 | TRBV6-1 | . | TRBD2 | CASSPGLAGPYEQYF | TGTGCCAGCAGCCCGGGACTAGCGGGACCCTACGAGCAGTACTTC